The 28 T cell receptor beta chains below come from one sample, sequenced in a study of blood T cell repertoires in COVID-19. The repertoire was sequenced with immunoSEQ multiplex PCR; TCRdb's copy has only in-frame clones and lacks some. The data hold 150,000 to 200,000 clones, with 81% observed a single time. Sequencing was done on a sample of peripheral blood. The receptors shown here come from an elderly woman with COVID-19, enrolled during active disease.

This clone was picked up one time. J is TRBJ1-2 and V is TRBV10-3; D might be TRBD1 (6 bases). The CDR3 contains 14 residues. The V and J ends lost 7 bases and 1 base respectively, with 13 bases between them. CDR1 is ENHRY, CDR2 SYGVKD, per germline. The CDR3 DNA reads TGTGCCATCACTGGATCGGACAGTAACTATGGCTACACCTTC. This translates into CAITGSDSNYGYTF.

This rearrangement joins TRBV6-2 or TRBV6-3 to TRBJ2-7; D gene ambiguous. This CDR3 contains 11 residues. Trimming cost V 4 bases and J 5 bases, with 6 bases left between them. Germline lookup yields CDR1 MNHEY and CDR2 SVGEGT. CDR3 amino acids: CASSFFDEQYF. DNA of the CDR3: TGTGCCAGCAGTTTCTTCGACGAGCAGTACTTC.

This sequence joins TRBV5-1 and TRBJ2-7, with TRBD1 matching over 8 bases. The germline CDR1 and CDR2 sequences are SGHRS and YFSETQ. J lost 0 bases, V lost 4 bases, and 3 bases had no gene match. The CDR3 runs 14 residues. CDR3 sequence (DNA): TGCGCCAGCAGCGGTACAGGGGGCTCCTACGAGCAGTACTTC. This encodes CASSGTGGSYEQYF.

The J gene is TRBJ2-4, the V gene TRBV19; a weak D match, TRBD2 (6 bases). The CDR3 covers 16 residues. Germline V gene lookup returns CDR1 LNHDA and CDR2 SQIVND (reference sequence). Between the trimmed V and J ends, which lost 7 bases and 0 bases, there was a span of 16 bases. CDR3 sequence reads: CASMFGGARAKNIQYF. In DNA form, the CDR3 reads TGTGCCAGTATGTTCGGCGGGGCACGAGCCAAAAACATTCAGTACTTC.

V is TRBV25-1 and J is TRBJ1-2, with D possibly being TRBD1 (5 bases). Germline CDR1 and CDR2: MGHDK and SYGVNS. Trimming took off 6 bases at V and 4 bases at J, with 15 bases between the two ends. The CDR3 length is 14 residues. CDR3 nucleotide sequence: TGTGCCAGCAGCGCTAGGGGAGGTAGCTATGGCTACACCTTC. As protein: CASSARGGSYGYTF.

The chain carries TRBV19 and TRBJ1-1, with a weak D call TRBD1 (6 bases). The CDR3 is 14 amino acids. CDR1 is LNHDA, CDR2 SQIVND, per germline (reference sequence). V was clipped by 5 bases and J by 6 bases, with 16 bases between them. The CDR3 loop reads CASSLGTPMAEAFF. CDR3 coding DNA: TGTGCCAGTAGTCTGGGGACACCGATGGCTGAAGCTTTCTTT.

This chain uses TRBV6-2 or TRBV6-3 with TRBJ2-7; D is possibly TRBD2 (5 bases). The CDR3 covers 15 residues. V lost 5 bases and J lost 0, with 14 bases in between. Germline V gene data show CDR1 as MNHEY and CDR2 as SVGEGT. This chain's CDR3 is CASSRLAGASYEQYF. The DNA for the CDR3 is TGTGCCAGCAGTCGTCTGGCGGGTGCCTCCTACGAGCAGTACTTC.

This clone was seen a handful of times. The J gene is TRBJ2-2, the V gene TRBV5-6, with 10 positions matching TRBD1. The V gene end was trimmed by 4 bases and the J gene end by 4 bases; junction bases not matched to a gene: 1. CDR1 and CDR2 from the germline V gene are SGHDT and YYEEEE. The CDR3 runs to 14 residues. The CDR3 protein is CASSRDRGTGELFF. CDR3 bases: TGTGCCAGCAGCCGGGACAGGGGCACCGGGGAGCTGTTTTTT.

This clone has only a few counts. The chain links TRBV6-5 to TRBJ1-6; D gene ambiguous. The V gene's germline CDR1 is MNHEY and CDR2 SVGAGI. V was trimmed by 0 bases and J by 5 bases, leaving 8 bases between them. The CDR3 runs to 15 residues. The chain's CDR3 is CASSYSWGDNSPLHF. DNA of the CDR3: TGTGCCAGCAGTTACTCTTGGGGAGATAATTCACCCCTCCACTTT.

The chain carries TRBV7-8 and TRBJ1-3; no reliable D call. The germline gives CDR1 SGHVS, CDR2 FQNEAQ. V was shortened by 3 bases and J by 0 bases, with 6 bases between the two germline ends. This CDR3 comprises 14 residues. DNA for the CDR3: TGTGCCAGCAGCTTTGGAGGCTCTGGAAACACCATATATTTT. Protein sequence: CASSFGGSGNTIYF. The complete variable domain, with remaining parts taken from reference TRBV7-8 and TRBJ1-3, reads GAGVSQSPRYKVAKRGQDVALRCDPISGHVSLFWYQQALGQGPEFLTYFQNEAQLDKSGLPSDRFFAERPEGSVSTLKIQRTQQEDSAVYLCASSFGGSGNTIYFGEGSWLTVV.

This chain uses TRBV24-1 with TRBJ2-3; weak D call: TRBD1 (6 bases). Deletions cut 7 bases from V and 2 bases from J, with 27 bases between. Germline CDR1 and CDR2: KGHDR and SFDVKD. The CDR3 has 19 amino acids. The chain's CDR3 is CATRARGSRPARVTDTQYF. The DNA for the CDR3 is TGTGCCACCAGGGCCAGGGGCTCTAGGCCGGCCAGGGTCACAGATACGCAGTATTTT.

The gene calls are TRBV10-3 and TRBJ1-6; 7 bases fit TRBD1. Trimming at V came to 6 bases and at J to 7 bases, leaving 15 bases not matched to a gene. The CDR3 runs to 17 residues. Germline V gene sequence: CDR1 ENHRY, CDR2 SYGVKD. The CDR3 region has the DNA TGTGCCATCAGCGCAGGGGGACTTTCTATCCAAAATTCACCCCTCCACTTT. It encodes CAISAGGLSIQNSPLHF.

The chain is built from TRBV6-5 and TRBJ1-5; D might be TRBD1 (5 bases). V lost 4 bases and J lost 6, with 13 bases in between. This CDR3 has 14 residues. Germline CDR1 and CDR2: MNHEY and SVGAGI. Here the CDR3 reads CASSLQVGGQPQHF. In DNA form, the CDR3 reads TGTGCCAGCAGTTTACAGGTGGGAGGTCAGCCCCAGCATTTT.

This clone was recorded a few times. CDR3 region: CSASGQGIEAFF. The DNA of the CDR3 is TGCAGTGCTAGTGGGCAGGGTATAGAAGCTTTCTTT. The chain joins TRBV20-1 to TRBJ1-1; D is possibly TRBD1 (5 bases). The V and J ends lost 3 bases and 8 bases respectively, with 13 bases between them. CDR1 and CDR2 from the germline V gene are DFQATT and SNEGSKA (reference sequence). This CDR3 region has 12 residues.

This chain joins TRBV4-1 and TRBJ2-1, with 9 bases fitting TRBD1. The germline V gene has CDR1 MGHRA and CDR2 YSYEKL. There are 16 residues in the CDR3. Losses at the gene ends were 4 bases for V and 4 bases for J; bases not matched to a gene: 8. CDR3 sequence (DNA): TGCGCCAGCAGCCTCAGACAGGGGGTGGCATACAATGAGCAGTTCTTC. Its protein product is CASSLRQGVAYNEQFF.

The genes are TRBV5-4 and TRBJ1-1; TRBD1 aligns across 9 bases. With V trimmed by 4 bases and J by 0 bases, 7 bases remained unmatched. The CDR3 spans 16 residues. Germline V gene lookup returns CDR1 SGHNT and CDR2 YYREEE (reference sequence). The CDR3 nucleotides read TGTGCCAGCAGCCGTCCCGGGACAGGGATGAACACTGAAGCTTTCTTT. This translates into CASSRPGTGMNTEAFF.

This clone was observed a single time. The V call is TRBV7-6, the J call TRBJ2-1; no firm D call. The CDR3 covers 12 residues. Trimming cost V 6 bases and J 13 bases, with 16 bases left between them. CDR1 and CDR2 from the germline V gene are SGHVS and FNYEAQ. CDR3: CASSPMTSLQFF. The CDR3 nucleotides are TGTGCCAGCAGTCCTATGACTTCCCTACAGTTCTTC.

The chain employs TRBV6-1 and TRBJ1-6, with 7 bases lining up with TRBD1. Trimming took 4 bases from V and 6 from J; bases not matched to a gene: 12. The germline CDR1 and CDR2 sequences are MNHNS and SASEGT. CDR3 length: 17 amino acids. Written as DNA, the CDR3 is TGTGCCAGCAGTGGGTCTCCTTTACAGGGGACTAATTCACCCCTCCACTTT. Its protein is CASSGSPLQGTNSPLHF.

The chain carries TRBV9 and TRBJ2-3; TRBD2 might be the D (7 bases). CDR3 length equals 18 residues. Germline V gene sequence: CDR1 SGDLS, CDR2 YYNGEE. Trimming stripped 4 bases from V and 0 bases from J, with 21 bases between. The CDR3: CASSPIMGGTPSTDTQYF. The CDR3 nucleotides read TGTGCCAGCAGCCCCATAATGGGGGGGACACCGAGCACAGATACGCAGTATTTT.

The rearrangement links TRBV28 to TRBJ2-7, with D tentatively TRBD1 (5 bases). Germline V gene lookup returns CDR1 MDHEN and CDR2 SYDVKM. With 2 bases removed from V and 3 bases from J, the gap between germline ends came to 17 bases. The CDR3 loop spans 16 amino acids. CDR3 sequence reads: CASSLDQGPPYYEQYF. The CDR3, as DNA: TGTGCCAGCAGTTTAGATCAGGGCCCCCCCTACTACGAGCAGTACTTC.

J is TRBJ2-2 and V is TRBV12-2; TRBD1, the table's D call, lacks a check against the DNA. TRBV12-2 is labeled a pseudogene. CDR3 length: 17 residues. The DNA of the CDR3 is TGTGCAAGTCGCCTCATTACCCAGGGGGCAAGGGCCGGGGAGCTGTTTTTT. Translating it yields CASRLITQGARAGELFF.

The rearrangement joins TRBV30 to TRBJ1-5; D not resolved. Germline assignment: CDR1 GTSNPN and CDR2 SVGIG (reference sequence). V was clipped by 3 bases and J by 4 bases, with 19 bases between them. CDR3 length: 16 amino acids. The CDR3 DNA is TGTGCCTGGAGCCTACCCGGGAACCTAGGGAATCAGCCCCAGCATTTT. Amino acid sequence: CAWSLPGNLGNQPQHF.

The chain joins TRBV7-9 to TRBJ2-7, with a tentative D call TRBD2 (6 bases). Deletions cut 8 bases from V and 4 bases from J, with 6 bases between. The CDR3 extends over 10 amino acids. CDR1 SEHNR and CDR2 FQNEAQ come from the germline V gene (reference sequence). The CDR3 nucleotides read TGTGCCAGCGGGGGGTACGAGCAGTACTTC. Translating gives CASGGYEQYF.

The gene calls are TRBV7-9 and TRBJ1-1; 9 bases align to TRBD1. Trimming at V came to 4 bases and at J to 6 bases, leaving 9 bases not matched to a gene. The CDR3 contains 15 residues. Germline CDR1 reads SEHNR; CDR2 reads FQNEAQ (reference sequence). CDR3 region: CASSSRDRVRPEAFF. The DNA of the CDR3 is TGTGCCAGCAGCTCCCGGGACAGGGTACGACCTGAAGCTTTCTTT.

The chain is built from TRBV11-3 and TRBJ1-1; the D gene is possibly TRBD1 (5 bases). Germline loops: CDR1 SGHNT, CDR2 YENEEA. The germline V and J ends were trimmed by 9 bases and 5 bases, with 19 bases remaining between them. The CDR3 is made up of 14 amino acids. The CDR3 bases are TGTGCCAGTACGGTCGAAGGGGCCGATACTGAAGCTTTCTTT. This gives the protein CASTVEGADTEAFF.

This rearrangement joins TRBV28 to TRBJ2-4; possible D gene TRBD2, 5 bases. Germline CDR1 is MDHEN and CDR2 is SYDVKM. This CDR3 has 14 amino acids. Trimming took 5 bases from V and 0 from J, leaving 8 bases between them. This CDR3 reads CASSPGGAKNIQYF. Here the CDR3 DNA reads TGTGCCAGCAGTCCAGGAGGAGCCAAAAACATTCAGTACTTC.

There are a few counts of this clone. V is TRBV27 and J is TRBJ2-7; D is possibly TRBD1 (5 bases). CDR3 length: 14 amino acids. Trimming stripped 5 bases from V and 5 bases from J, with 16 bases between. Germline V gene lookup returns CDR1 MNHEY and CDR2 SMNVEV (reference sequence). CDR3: CASSDRGPQDEQYF. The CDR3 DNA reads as TGTGCCAGCAGTGATAGGGGTCCCCAGGACGAGCAGTACTTC.

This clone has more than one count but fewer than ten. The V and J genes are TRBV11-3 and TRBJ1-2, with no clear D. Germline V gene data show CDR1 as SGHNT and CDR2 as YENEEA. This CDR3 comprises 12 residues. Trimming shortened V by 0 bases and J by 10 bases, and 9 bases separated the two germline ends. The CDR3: CASSLDTRSYTF. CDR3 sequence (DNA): TGTGCCAGCAGCTTAGATACTAGGTCCTACACCTTC.